The present TCR beta chain was sequenced within a study of T cell changes during pregnancy in multiple sclerosis. The CDR3 consists of 18 residues. J was trimmed by 7 bases and V by 2 bases; bases with no gene match: 15. The germline V gene has CDR1 SGDLS and CDR2 YYNGEE. Data came from immunoSEQ multiplex PCR; TCRdb stores just in-frame clones and leaves some out. The data hold tens of thousands of clones, with 85% to 95% observed a single time. Specimen: CD4+ T cells from peripheral blood mononuclear cells, collected before pregnancy. The source is a female donor with multiple sclerosis, enrolled in a pregnancy study. This chain uses TRBV9 with TRBJ2-1, with TRBD2 matching over 10 bases. This CDR3 is CASSVWGGASGRVNEQFF. CDR3 bases: TGTGCCAGCAGCGTTTGGGGGGGGGCCAGCGGGAGGGTTAATGAGCAGTTCTTC.